This T cell receptor (beta chain) derives from a study of blood T cell repertoires in COVID-19. Profiling relied on immunoSEQ multiplex PCR, and the TCRdb table lists in-frame clones only, not all of them. The repertoire consists of roughly 290,000 clones, with approximately 90% occurring once and the leading ten covering around 0.84%. V was clipped by 2 bases and J by 2 bases, with 6 bases between them. The CDR3 length is 12 residues. CDR1 SQVTM and CDR2 ANQGSEA come from the germline V gene. What was sequenced was peripheral blood. The rearrangement joins TRBV29-1 to TRBJ2-5; no definite D call. This clonotype was obtained from a man aged 25-45 years with acute or convalescent COVID-19. The CDR3 DNA follows: TGCAGCGTTGAAAAAGCTCAAGAGACCCAGTACTTC. This translates into CSVEKAQETQYF.